The present T cell receptor (beta chain) was sequenced within a study of CD8 T cells in Susac syndrome. Germline assignment: CDR1 LGHNA and CDR2 YNFKEQ. The V gene lost 9 bases and the J gene lost 5 bases, with 17 bases spanning the gap. The CDR3 is 14 amino acids. Reverse transcription of roughly 0.5 to 1 ug RNA used random hexamers. One entry per CDR3 protein results from TCRdb running MiXCR on the immunoSEQ multiplex PCR reads. The table lists approximately 130,000 distinct CDR3 sequences, about 95% of them singletons, with just over 0.095% in the top ten. Source material: CD4+ T cells from PBMCs. The chain combines TRBV4-2 with TRBJ2-1; possible D gene TRBD2, 6 bases. The TCR originated in a human donor in good health. CDR3 region: CASSLATVNNEQFF. Written as DNA, the CDR3 is TGTGCCAGTTCCCTAGCGACGGTTAACAATGAGCAGTTCTTC.